This T cell receptor (beta chain) was recorded in a study of T cells in Graves' hyperthyroidism and ophthalmopathy. TCR beta CDR3 regions were amplified from RNA transcripts. The HTBI primer set served for first-round RT-PCR of the TCR CDR3. Via MiXCR, TCRdb re-called the multiplex PCR reads, giving one row per CDR3 protein. The sample gives more than 550,000 distinct CDR3 sequences, about 45% of which show up once; about 7.2% is in the top ten. Regarding the study as a whole: Using 13 V-J features, a model discriminated ophthalmopathy from stable hyperthyroidism. Median prediction lead before ophthalmopathy onset was around 7 months with the model. Blood also contained most expanded thyroid clonotypes above 0.001.

For this clonotype: The antigen is not known.

V gave up 4 bases and J gave up 3 bases, with 13 bases separating them. The CDR3 contains 14 residues. The sequenced sample consisted of peripheral blood or thyroid tissue (not recorded which). The chain combines TRBV12-3 or TRBV12-4 with TRBJ2-7; tentative D call: TRBD1 (6 bases). This clonotype was obtained from an adult man with Graves' disease, either hyperthyroidism or ophthalmopathy (not recorded which). This CDR3 is CASSSQIGGYEQYF. The CDR3 bases are TGTGCCAGCAGTTCCCAGATAGGGGGCTACGAGCAGTACTTC.